This T cell receptor beta chain was recorded in a study of blood T cells in healthy people across ages. Germline trimming cut 7 bases from V and 7 bases from J; bases unmatched to any gene: 20. The CDR3 length is 17 residues. This clonotype was observed a few times. Through a sample-barcoded 5' primer and a J-beta primer mix, a second PCR was run for roughly 7 to 11 cycles. TCRdb reprocessed the 5' RACE reads via MiXCR and lists one record per CDR3 protein. The table has roughly 1.6 million distinct CDR3 sequences, about 31% seen once; the top ten hold around 10%. The genes are TRBV12-3 or TRBV12-4 and TRBJ1-2; TRBD1 aligns across 8 bases. Sequencing was carried out using blood. This receptor was taken from a woman aged 25 to 45 in good health. CDR3 in amino acids: CASKGFLGQEFSRGYTF. The CDR3 DNA is TGTGCCAGCAAAGGCTTCCTGGGACAGGAATTTTCGCGTGGCTACACCTTC.